A single sample is the source of the 5 T cell receptor beta chains below, sequenced in a study of Ad26.COV2.S vaccination and SARS-CoV-2 variants. Treatment here: some 19 received Ad26.COV2.S at low or high dose, single or two shots; about 5 received placebo; per-sample allocation not given. Following the first vaccine or placebo injection, samples were taken on day 63. This table comes from immunoSEQ multiplex PCR, and its TCRdb copy is limited to in-frame clones, with some not included. Seen here are 430,000 or so clones, roughly 90% observed once, and the top ten hold more than 9%. The specimen was peripheral blood, collected in a trial of Ad26.COV2.S vaccine versus placebo. All receptors come from a person between 18 and 59 years old who received the Ad26.COV2.S COVID-19 vaccine or a placebo.

A note on this clone: Different DNA sequences within this sample yield the same CDR3. The V and J genes are TRBV30 and TRBJ2-7; D perhaps matches TRBD1 (6 bases). Germline-derived CDR1 and CDR2 are GTSNPN and SVGIG (reference sequence). Trimming cost V 0 bases and J 5 bases, with 8 bases left between them. The CDR3 runs to 12 residues. CDR3 region: CAWSVSGDEQYF. The CDR3 coding sequence is TGTGCCTGGAGTGTGTCAGGGGACGAGCAGTACTTC.

The chain employs TRBV28 and TRBJ2-3; 11 bases match TRBD2. This CDR3 is built from 15 residues. The J segment lost 1 base and the V segment lost 3 bases, leaving 0 bases of the junction unmatched. Germline V gene data show CDR1 as MDHEN and CDR2 as SYDVKM. CDR3 coding DNA: TGTGCCAGCAGTTTGGGACTAGCGGGCACAGATACGCAGTATTTT. It yields the protein CASSLGLAGTDTQYF.

This clone turned up a few times. This rearrangement joins TRBV6-5 to TRBJ1-1, with 7 bases fitting TRBD1. Germline V gene lookup returns CDR1 MNHEY and CDR2 SVGAGI. The junction had 9 bases not matched to a gene; V was cut back by 6 bases and J by 8 bases. This CDR3 has 13 amino acids. CDR3 residues: CASSILGQDEAFF. CDR3 DNA: TGTGCCAGCAGCATCTTAGGACAGGACGAAGCTTTCTTT.

J is TRBJ1-3 and V is TRBV5-1; the match to TRBD1 covers 7 bases. Germline lookup yields CDR1 SGHRS and CDR2 YFSETQ. With V trimmed by 3 bases and J by 3 bases, 3 bases remained unmatched. This CDR3 contains 14 residues. DNA of the CDR3: TGCGCCAGCAGCTCGGCAGGGGGTGGAAACACCATATATTTT. Encoded protein: CASSSAGGGNTIYF.

CDR3 sequence reads: CARSLWANQETQYF. The CDR3 DNA sequence: TGTGCCAGAAGCTTGTGGGCGAACCAAGAGACCCAGTACTTC. The rearrangement links TRBV5-3 to TRBJ2-5; D is ambiguous. TRBV5-3 is an ORF; its function is uncertain. V lost 1 base, J lost 0 bases, and 7 bases lay in between. The CDR3 length is 14 residues.